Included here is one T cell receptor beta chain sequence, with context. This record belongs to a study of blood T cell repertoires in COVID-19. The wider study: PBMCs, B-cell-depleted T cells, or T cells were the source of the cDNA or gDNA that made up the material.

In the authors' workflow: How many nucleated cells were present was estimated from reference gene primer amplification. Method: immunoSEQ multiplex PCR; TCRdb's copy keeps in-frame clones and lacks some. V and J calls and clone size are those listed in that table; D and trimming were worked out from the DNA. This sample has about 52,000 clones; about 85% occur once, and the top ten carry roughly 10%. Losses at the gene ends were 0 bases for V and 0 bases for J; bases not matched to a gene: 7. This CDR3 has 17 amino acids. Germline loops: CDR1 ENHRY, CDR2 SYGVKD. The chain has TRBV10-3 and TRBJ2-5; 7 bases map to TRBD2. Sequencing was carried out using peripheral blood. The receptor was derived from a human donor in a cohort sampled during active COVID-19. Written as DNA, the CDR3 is TGTGCCATCAGTGAGTCGAAAACGGGGGGATACCAAGAGACCCAGTACTTC. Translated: CAISESKTGGYQETQYF.